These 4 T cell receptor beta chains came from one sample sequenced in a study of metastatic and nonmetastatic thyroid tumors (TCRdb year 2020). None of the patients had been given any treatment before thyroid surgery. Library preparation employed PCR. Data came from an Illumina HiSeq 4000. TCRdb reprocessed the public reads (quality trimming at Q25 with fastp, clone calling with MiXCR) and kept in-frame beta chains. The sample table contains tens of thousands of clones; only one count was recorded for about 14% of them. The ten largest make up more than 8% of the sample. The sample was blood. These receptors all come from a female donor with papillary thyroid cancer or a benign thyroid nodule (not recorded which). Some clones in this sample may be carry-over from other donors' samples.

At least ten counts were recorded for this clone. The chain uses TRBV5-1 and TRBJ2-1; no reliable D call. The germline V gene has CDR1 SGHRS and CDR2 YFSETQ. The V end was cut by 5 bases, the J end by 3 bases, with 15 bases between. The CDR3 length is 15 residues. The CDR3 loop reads CASSPSLSDYNEQFF. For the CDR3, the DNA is TGCGCCAGCAGTCCATCCCTGTCAGACTACAATGAGCAGTTCTTC.

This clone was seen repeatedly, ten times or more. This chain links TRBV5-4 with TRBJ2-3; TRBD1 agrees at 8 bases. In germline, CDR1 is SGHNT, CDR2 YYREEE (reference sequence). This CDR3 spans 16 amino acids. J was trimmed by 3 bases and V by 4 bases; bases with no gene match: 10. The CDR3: CASSVGEQGGTDTQYF. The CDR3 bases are TGTGCCAGCAGCGTCGGGGAACAGGGGGGTACAGATACGCAGTATTTT.

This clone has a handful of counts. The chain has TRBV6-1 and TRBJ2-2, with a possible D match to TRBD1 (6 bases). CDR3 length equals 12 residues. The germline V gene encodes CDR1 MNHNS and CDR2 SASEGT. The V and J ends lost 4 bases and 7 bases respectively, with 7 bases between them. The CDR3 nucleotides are TGTGCCAGCAGTGGGGGGCACGGGGAGCTGTTTTTT. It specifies CASSGGHGELFF.

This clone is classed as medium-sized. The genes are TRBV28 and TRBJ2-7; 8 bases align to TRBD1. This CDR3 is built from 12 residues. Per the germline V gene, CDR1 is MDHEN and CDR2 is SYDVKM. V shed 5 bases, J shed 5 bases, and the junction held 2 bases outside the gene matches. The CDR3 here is CASSGQGDEQYF. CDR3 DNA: TGTGCCAGCAGTGGACAGGGAGACGAGCAGTACTTC.